This T cell receptor beta chain was recovered during a study of T cells after yellow fever vaccination. Study summary: A sort based on CD3, CD45RA, CCR7 and CD95 yielded the EM, EMRA, CM and Tscm memory subsets.

Template switching by 5'RACE produced TCR cDNA, adding a universal primer site and UMIs. TCRdb reprocessed the 5' RACE reads with MiXCR, giving one entry per CDR3 protein. Seen here are around 60,000 distinct CDR3 sequences, about 5% observed once, and the top ten hold roughly a third. The germline gives CDR1 MNHEY, CDR2 SVGEGT. V gave up 5 bases and J gave up 9 bases, with 17 bases separating them. The CDR3 runs 14 residues. The study, taken as a whole, reports: Bulk-population clonotypes that are abundant could appear as contaminants in FACS-sorted repertoires.

There are many counts of this clonotype. V usage is TRBV6-2 or TRBV6-3 and J usage is TRBJ2-1; D perhaps matches TRBD2 (6 bases). Sequenced material: PBMCs, either bulk or a sorted T-cell subset (CD4+, CD8+, memory, or dextramer-sorted; not recorded which), taken on the day of the yellow fever booster vaccination. The clonotype comes from a man between 18 and 29 years old who received the YFV17D yellow fever vaccine. CDR3 in DNA: TGTGCCAGCAGTCCTGGCGCGGGGAGAGGTGAGCAGTTCTTC. Its translation: CASSPGAGRGEQFF.